This entry features one T cell receptor beta chain sequence. The record originates from a study of shared clonotypes between healthy human individuals. In the original processing: Filtering differed because ImmunoSEQ produced junction-only sequences that carried no quality scores. Using immunoSEQ multiplex PCR, the repertoire was profiled, and TCRdb retains in-frame clones only, with some absent. The V and J calls and clone size are taken from that table; D and trimming were inferred from the DNA. This table holds 2 million to 2.5 million clones, less than 95% found once. CDR3 length: 15 residues. Germline V gene lookup returns CDR1 SNHLY and CDR2 FYNNEI. V gave up 3 bases and J gave up 3 bases; unmatched junction bases: 8.

The rearrangement links TRBV2 to TRBJ2-7; TRBD1 matches 7 bases. This clonotype was obtained from a man between 18 and 29 years old in good health. Some clones in this sample may be carry-over from other donors' samples. Sequenced input: naive CD4+ T cells from PBMCs. As to subset: CD45RA+ positively selected. CDR3 sequence (DNA): TGTGCCAGCAGTGACTCAGGGGGTGTAGGCTACGAGCAGTACTTC. Encoded protein: CASSDSGGVGYEQYF.